A selection of T cell receptor beta chains follows, all from one sample in a study of cytomegalovirus exposure and HLA in healthy donors. Only in-frame clones appear in the TCRdb table, and some are missing; sequencing was by immunoSEQ multiplex PCR. The table includes around 200,000 clones, about 70% detected once. Sequenced material: PBMCs. Every receptor here comes from a middle-aged man in good health and CMV-seropositive. Both conserved end residues are part of each CDR3. D genes are given only for firm matches. Only some rows state a clone size, as once, few, many or a class for expanded clones.

J	size	D	V	CDR3	DNA
TRBJ2-3	few	TRBD2	TRBV10-3	CATGLAGDTDTQYF	TGTGCCACGGGACTAGCGGGGGACACAGATACGCAGTATTTT
TRBJ1-2	.	.	TRBV5-5	CASSLAAVPLIGYTF	TGTGCCAGCAGCCTTGCAGCGGTCCCCCTTATTGGCTACACCTTC
TRBJ2-1	.	TRBD2	TRBV28	CASSKLAGGTYNEQFF	TGTGCCAGCAGCAAACTAGCGGGGGGAACCTACAATGAGCAGTTCTTC
TRBJ2-3	few	.	TRBV6-5	CASSRNTRGKYF	TGTGCCAGCAGCCGAAACACCCGAGGGAAGTATTTT
TRBJ1-4	.	TRBD1	TRBV6-6	CASSWDSAREKLFF	TGTGCCAGCAGTTGGGACAGCGCCCGTGAAAAACTGTTTTTT
TRBJ1-2	.	.	TRBV6-5	CASSYSGLDYGYTF	TGTGCCAGCAGTTACTCGGGGCTGGACTATGGCTACACCTTC
TRBJ1-6	.	.	TRBV5-6	CASSPRGNGSPLHF	TGTGCCAGCAGCCCCAGGGGTAACGGTTCACCCCTCCACTTT
TRBJ1-6	.	.	TRBV9	CASSPRSGMSSYNSPLHF	TGTGCCAGCAGCCCTAGGTCAGGGATGAGCTCCTATAATTCACCCCTCCACTTT
TRBJ2-1	few	TRBD2	TRBV7-3	CASSRLAGGRIYNEQFF	TGTGCCAGCAGCCGACTAGCGGGGGGGAGGATCTACAATGAGCAGTTCTTC
TRBJ1-2	once	TRBD1	TRBV6-5	CASSLTGGSKGGYTF	TGTGCCAGCAGTTTGACAGGGGGAAGTAAAGGTGGCTACACCTTC
TRBJ2-3	few	TRBD2	TRBV2	CASSHALAGPPDTQYF	TGTGCCAGCAGCCACGCTCTAGCGGGACCTCCAGATACGCAGTATTTT
TRBJ2-1	.	TRBD2	TRBV5-1	CASSFSQRGGNNEQFF	TGCGCCAGCAGCTTCTCTCAACGGGGGGGCAACAATGAGCAGTTCTTC
TRBJ2-2	.	TRBD1	TRBV5-1	CASSLTPGQGNTGELFF	TGCGCCAGCAGCTTGACTCCGGGACAGGGGAACACCGGGGAGCTGTTTTTT
TRBJ1-1	.	TRBD1	TRBV2	CASSERPGGTEAFF	TGTGCCAGCAGTGAAAGGCCAGGGGGCACTGAAGCTTTCTTT
TRBJ1-5	once	TRBD1	TRBV28	CASSGGQRNQPQHF	TGTGCCAGCAGTGGGGGACAGAGGAATCAGCCCCAGCATTTT
TRBJ2-7	few	.	TRBV5-4	CASSLTVNYEQYF	TGTGCCAGCAGCTTGACAGTGAACTACGAGCAGTACTTC
TRBJ2-7	.	.	TRBV7-6	CASSLEVGGGYEQYF	TGTGCCAGCAGCTTAGAGGTCGGGGGTGGGTACGAGCAGTACTTC
TRBJ2-7	few	TRBD2	TRBV2	CASSERGGEQYF	TGTGCCAGCAGTGAACGGGGGGGGGAGCAGTACTTC
TRBJ2-2	.	.	TRBV5-1	CASSFRGTGELFF	TGCGCCAGCAGCTTCAGGGGCACCGGGGAGCTGTTTTTT
TRBJ2-7	few	.	TRBV4-2	CASSQEGIGSGEQYF	TGTGCCAGCAGCCAAGAAGGTATAGGTTCAGGGGAGCAGTACTTC
TRBJ2-1	.	TRBD2	TRBV5-1	CASSPRMRGGEQFF	TGCGCCAGCAGCCCGCGGATGCGGGGGGGTGAGCAGTTCTTC
TRBJ2-3	.	.	TRBV10-3	CAISESTDTASTDTQYF	TGTGCCATCAGTGAGTCGACTGATACGGCTAGCACAGATACGCAGTATTTT
TRBJ1-3	.	.	TRBV6-1	CASSEGGGRFSGNTIYF	TGTGCCAGCAGTGAAGGGGGAGGACGGTTCTCTGGAAACACCATATATTTT
TRBJ2-7	.	.	TRBV9	CASSASGTTPSYEQYF	TGTGCCAGCAGCGCCTCCGGGACAACCCCTTCCTACGAGCAGTACTTC
TRBJ1-2	few	.	TRBV5-6	CASSYQYGYTF	TGTGCCAGCAGCTATCAGTATGGCTACACCTTC
TRBJ1-3	.	.	TRBV7-2	CASSPQSHGNTIYF	TGTGCCAGCAGCCCACAGTCACATGGAAACACCATATATTTT
TRBJ2-7	.	TRBD2	TRBV7-9	CASSSERGRPYEQYF	TGTGCCAGCAGCTCCGAGCGGGGAAGACCCTACGAGCAGTACTTC
TRBJ1-5	.	TRBD1	TRBV27	CASSLRDRYQPQHF	TGTGCCAGCAGTTTAAGGGACAGGTATCAGCCCCAGCATTTT
TRBJ2-7	.	TRBD1	TRBV6-1	CASSRDRRSYEQYF	TGTGCCAGCAGCCGGGACAGGAGATCCTACGAGCAGTACTTC
TRBJ1-5	few	.	TRBV6-1	CASTPGSGQPQHF	TGTGCCAGCACCCCGGGGTCAGGTCAGCCCCAGCATTTT
TRBJ2-7	.	.	TRBV30	CAPGSYEQYF	TGTGCCCCGGGATCTTACGAGCAGTACTTC